This entry features one T cell receptor beta chain sequence. The antigen is unknown. Using constant-segment primers, 5'RACE produced TCR alpha and TCR beta cDNA libraries carrying sample barcodes and UMIs. TCRdb re-called the 5' RACE reads with MiXCR, one entry per CDR3 protein. The data show 300,000 to 350,000 distinct CDR3 sequences, with roughly 21% seen just once and under 25% held by the top ten. CDR3 length: 15 residues. V was pared by 5 bases and J by 0 bases, with 4 bases of the junction left unmatched. Germline values: CDR1 SGHTA, CDR2 FQGNSA. The sample is drawn from a study of T-cell memory formation after mild COVID-19. As for the study in general: The study found TCR clusters largely donor specific.

Study-level results: Clones which contracted sat mainly in CM and EM if CD4+, and in EMRA if CD8+. Day 15 to 85 contracting clones showed balanced CD4/CD8; later expanders leaned CD4+.

J is TRBJ1-3 and V is TRBV7-2; TRBD1 aligns across 7 bases. The clonotype originates from a man between 18 and 29 years old who had mild COVID-19 (a few samples of this study predate the infection). Cell type and time point are not known. The sequencing sample was made of PBMCs or a T cell subset sorted from them (not recorded which). CDR3 sequence: CASSTPGGSGNTIYF. The CDR3, as DNA: TGTGCCAGCAGCACCCCAGGGGGCTCTGGAAACACCATATATTTT.